The 20 T cell receptor beta chains given below trace back to one sample, sequenced in a study of Ad26.COV2.S vaccination and SARS-CoV-2 variants. The treatment is: roughly 18 received Ad26.COV2.S at low or high dose, single or two shots; roughly five received placebo; per-sample allocation not given. It was on day 63 after the first vaccine or placebo injection that samples were taken. Here immunoSEQ multiplex PCR was the method, and the copy in TCRdb shows in-frame clones only, minus some. The table includes a few hundred thousand clones, roughly 87% detected once. This specimen was peripheral blood, taken in a trial of Ad26.COV2.S vaccine versus placebo. These receptors originate from a person between 18 and 59 years old who received the Ad26.COV2.S COVID-19 vaccine or a placebo.

The CDR3 is CASSLAYEQYF. The CDR3 nucleotides are TGTGCCAGCAGTTTGGCCTACGAGCAGTACTTC. This chain uses TRBV25-1 with TRBJ2-7; the D is unclear. Trimming took off 5 bases at V and 2 bases at J, with 4 bases between the two ends. The CDR3 runs to 11 residues. In germline, CDR1 is MGHDK, CDR2 SYGVNS.

This clone has more than one count but fewer than ten. The J gene is TRBJ1-6, the V gene TRBV5-8; maybe TRBD1 (5 bases). With 0 bases removed from V and 6 bases from J, the gap between germline ends came to 13 bases. Germline values: CDR1 SGHTS, CDR2 YDEGEE. The CDR3 contains 16 residues. The CDR3 DNA follows: TGTGCCAGCAGCTTGGAATGGAGGGGCCCTAATTCACCCCTCCACTTT. Its protein product is CASSLEWRGPNSPLHF.

The rearrangement joins TRBV4-1 to TRBJ2-7; D perhaps matches TRBD2 (6 bases). Germline CDR1 is MGHRA and CDR2 is YSYEKL. This CDR3 is built from 16 residues. The V end lost 0 bases, the J end lost 1 base, and 13 bases lay between the germline ends. CDR3 bases: TGCGCCAGCAGCCAAGATTCCGGGGGTCTTTCCTACGAGCAGTACTTC. Protein: CASSQDSGGLSYEQYF.

CDR3 loop: CASSLMAGDSYEQYF. The CDR3 DNA reads TGTGCCAGCAGCTTAATGGCGGGGGACTCCTACGAGCAGTACTTC. The chain employs TRBV7-2 and TRBJ2-7; 7 bases are shared with TRBD2. The CDR3 is made up of 15 amino acids. V was pared by 2 bases and J by 0 bases, with 4 bases of the junction left unmatched. CDR1 is SGHTA, CDR2 FQGNSA, per germline.

This clone appeared a few times. This chain links TRBV30 with TRBJ1-6, with D maybe TRBD1 (5 bases). CDR3 size: 14 residues. The V gene lost 0 bases and the J gene lost 19 bases, with 22 bases spanning the gap. Germline V gene data show CDR1 as GTSNPN and CDR2 as SVGIG (reference sequence). The CDR3 sequence: CAWSVRGDGPTGHF. The DNA of the CDR3 is TGTGCCTGGAGTGTACGAGGGGACGGCCCTACAGGACACTTT.

V usage is TRBV6-6 and J usage is TRBJ1-3; 7 nucleotides line up with TRBD1. The CDR3 consists of 16 residues. V gave up 2 bases and J gave up 2 bases; unmatched junction bases: 6. From germline, CDR1 is MNHNY and CDR2 SVGAGI (reference sequence). CDR3 nucleotide sequence: TGTGCCAGCAGTTACGGACAGGCGACCACTGGAAACACCATATATTTT. It encodes CASSYGQATTGNTIYF.

CDR3 region: CASSSHTENYGYTF. CDR3 nucleotide sequence: TGTGCCAGCAGCTCTCATACAGAGAACTATGGCTACACCTTC. The chain joins TRBV7-9 to TRBJ1-2; no clear D gene. Germline V gene data show CDR1 as SEHNR and CDR2 as FQNEAQ (reference sequence). This CDR3 comprises 14 residues. Deletions cut 4 bases from V and 2 bases from J, with 11 bases between.

The rearrangement uses TRBV27 and TRBJ2-7; TRBD2 is a possible D gene (5 bases). Germline V CDR1 and CDR2: MNHEY, SMNVEV (reference sequence). The V end was cut by 3 bases, the J end by 2 bases, with 11 bases between. The CDR3 length is 14 residues. CDR3 protein: CASSFDGGPYEQYF. The CDR3 nucleotides are TGTGCCAGCAGTTTCGACGGAGGACCCTACGAGCAGTACTTC.

The V and J genes are TRBV19 and TRBJ1-4; D is ambiguous. Looked up from germline, CDR1 is LNHDA and CDR2 is SQIVND (reference sequence). The CDR3 length is 12 residues. Trimming removed 8 bases from V and 7 bases from J, with 11 bases in between. This chain's CDR3 is CASQDGLEKLFF. For the CDR3, the DNA is TGTGCCAGTCAGGACGGCCTTGAAAAACTGTTTTTT.

The gene calls are TRBV7-2 and TRBJ1-2; possibly TRBD1 for D (5 bases). Germline assignment: CDR1 SGHTA and CDR2 FQGNSA. CDR3 length equals 16 residues. Trimming stripped 5 bases from V and 2 bases from J, with 18 bases between. CDR3 residues: CASSPRTGGHNYGYTF. CDR3 in DNA: TGTGCCAGCAGCCCGAGAACAGGAGGACACAACTATGGCTACACCTTC.

This clone was counted between two and nine times. V is TRBV5-6 and J is TRBJ1-2; D not certain. V was clipped by 4 bases and J by 2 bases, with 12 bases between them. The CDR3 is 14 amino acids. Germline CDR1 and CDR2: SGHDT and YYEEEE. CDR3 DNA sequence: TGTGCCAGCAGCCCTGGAGGGATAAACTATGGCTACACCTTC. Translation gives CASSPGGINYGYTF. Supplemented by reference TRBV5-6 and TRBJ1-2, the full variable domain reads DAGVTQSPTHLIKTRGQQVTLRCSPKSGHDTVSWYQQALGQGPQFIFQYYEEEERQRGNFPDRFSGHQFPNYSSELNVNALLLGDSALYLCASSPGGINYGYTFGSGTRLTVV.

A remark on this clone: One end of the junction does not line up with germline, which may come from a read error. The same CDR3 arises from other DNA sequences in this sample as well. The CDR3: CASVRLQKNQPQHF. The CDR3, as DNA: TGCGCTAGTGTCCGTTTACAGAAAAATCAGCCCCAGCATTTT. The chain uses TRBV12-5 and TRBJ1-5; unclear D gene. Germline CDR1 LGHNT, CDR2 FRNRAP. The CDR3 loop spans 14 amino acids.

The V gene is TRBV4-3, the J gene TRBJ2-1, with TRBD2 matching over 11 bases. The CDR3 runs 17 residues. Trimming removed 0 bases from V and 9 bases from J; junction bases left unmatched: 10. Germline V gene sequence: CDR1 LGHNA, CDR2 YSLEER. CDR3 nucleotide sequence: TGCGCCAGCAGCCAAGAGTTAGCGGGGGGGCCCTTTGGTGAGCAGTTCTTC. Translated, it gives CASSQELAGGPFGEQFF.

V and J are TRBV19 and TRBJ1-5; the D is unclear. Trimming took off 2 bases at V and 4 bases at J, with 15 bases between the two ends. The germline CDR1 and CDR2 sequences are LNHDA and SQIVND (reference sequence). This CDR3 is 16 amino acids long. The CDR3 region is CASSIKGGQSNQPQHF. CDR3 nucleotide sequence: TGTGCCAGTAGTATAAAGGGAGGGCAATCGAATCAGCCCCAGCATTTT.

This chain links TRBV25-1 with TRBJ2-2; possibly TRBD1 for D (5 bases). CDR1 MGHDK and CDR2 SYGVNS come from the germline V gene. V shed 4 bases and J shed 5 bases, with 5 bases lying between them. The CDR3 loop spans 12 amino acids. CDR3 residues: CASSAGTGELFF. The CDR3 nucleotides read TGTGCCAGCAGTGCAGGGACCGGGGAGCTGTTTTTT.

V usage is TRBV16 and J usage is TRBJ2-7; the D is unclear. The CDR3 runs 14 residues. Germline V gene sequence: CDR1 KGHSY, CDR2 FQNENV. The ends were cut back, 3 bases at V and 2 bases at J, with 11 bases in the middle. The CDR3 loop reads CASSHFRTAYEQYF. In DNA, the CDR3 is TGTGCCAGCAGCCACTTTCGGACGGCCTACGAGCAGTACTTC.

In regard to this clone: Different DNA sequences within this sample yield the same CDR3. V and J are TRBV9 and TRBJ1-6, with D uncertain. Looked up from germline, CDR1 is SGDLS and CDR2 is YYNGEE. Trimming pared 2 bases from V and 10 bases from J, leaving 10 bases between. The CDR3 contains 13 residues. The CDR3 sequence: CASSVRWESPLHF. In nucleotides, the CDR3 is TGTGCCAGCAGCGTCCGGTGGGAGTCACCCCTCCACTTT.

CDR3 nucleotides: TGTGCCAGCAGCTTAGGACTCGAAAAACTGTTTTTT. It specifies CASSLGLEKLFF. This chain uses TRBV7-9 with TRBJ1-4, with unresolved D. Between the trimmed V and J ends, which lost 1 base and 8 bases, there was a span of 5 bases. This CDR3 is 12 amino acids long. The germline V gene has CDR1 SEHNR and CDR2 FQNEAQ (reference sequence).

On this clone: Other nucleotide sequences from this sample produce the same CDR3. The chain is built from TRBV29-1 and TRBJ2-3; 10 nucleotides align to TRBD1. CDR3 length: 14 amino acids. Germline lookup yields CDR1 SQVTM and CDR2 ANQGSEA. The V gene end was trimmed by 6 bases and the J gene end by 3 bases; junction bases not matched to a gene: 6. The CDR3: CSVDRGLSTDTQYF. CDR3 coding DNA: TGCAGCGTAGACAGGGGGCTGAGTACAGATACGCAGTATTTT.

This clone was observed a handful of times. The chain couples TRBV11-2 to TRBJ1-5; D uncertain. The CDR3 loop spans 13 amino acids. Germline V gives CDR1 SGHAT, CDR2 FQNNGV. Deletions cut 0 bases from V and 4 bases from J, with 4 bases between. CDR3: CASSLEPNQPQHF. The CDR3 region has the DNA TGTGCCAGCAGCTTAGAACCAAATCAGCCCCAGCATTTT. Full variable domain (missing parts from reference TRBV11-2 and TRBJ1-5): EAGVAQSPRYKIIEKRQSVAFWCNPISGHATLYWYQQILGQGPKLLIQFQNNGVVDDSQLPKDRFSAERLKGVDSTLKIQPAKLEDSAVYLCASSLEPNQPQHFGDGTRLSIL.